This TCR beta chain emerged from a study of blood T cell repertoires in COVID-19. About the study: Acute and convalescent COVID-19 specimens originated in the United States, Italy and Spain. The cDNA or gDNA used as material had been derived from T cells, B-cell-depleted T cells, or PBMCs.

V was cut by 3 bases and J by 0 bases, with 16 bases left in between. The CDR3 spans 16 residues. Germline V gene sequence: CDR1 GTSNPN, CDR2 SVGIG (reference sequence). Study processing details: The authors estimated nucleated cell counts from reference gene primer amplification. Clones were sequenced by immunoSEQ multiplex PCR, and TCRdb holds only the in-frame ones, with some missing. V and J calls and clone size come straight from that table; D and trimming were deduced from the DNA. Here the sample spans around 310,000 clones, roughly 90% being singletons. This rearrangement joins TRBV30 to TRBJ2-3; tentative D call: TRBD2 (5 bases). The sequence derives from a woman aged 45-59 years with active or convalescent COVID-19. Input material: peripheral blood. The CDR3 coding sequence is TGTGCCTGGAGAAGAGGAAGCGGCCTGAGCACAGATACGCAGTATTTT. Its translation is CAWRRGSGLSTDTQYF.